The 18 T cell receptor beta chains in this list originate from one sample, sequenced in a study of cytomegalovirus exposure and HLA in healthy donors (dated by TCRdb to 2015 to 2018). Receptor amplification or capture employed the immunoSEQ multiplex PCR assay. For the multiplex PCR, a mixture combining 60 forward primers for TCR Vbeta segments and 13 reverse primers for TCR Jbeta segments was used. TCRdb took this table from immuneACCESS and kept in-frame rearrangements with V and J called. Such tables lack part of the clones; where checked against another copy, unresolved V genes explain under half of the gap, and the rest is unexplained. In this sample the table shows roughly 140,000 clones, almost 80% of which occur a single time. The top ten constitute 6.5% to 8% of the sample. The specimen sequenced was PBMCs. The receptors shown here come from a woman in her forties in good health and CMV-seropositive.

The chain employs TRBV6-4 and TRBJ2-2; D might be TRBD2 (5 bases). This CDR3 has 13 residues. Germline lookup yields CDR1 MRHNA and CDR2 SNTAGT. The V and J ends lost 4 bases and 5 bases respectively, with 8 bases between them. DNA of the CDR3: TGTGCCAGCAGTGGGACTGTTACCGGGGAGCTGTTTTTT. Translating it yields CASSGTVTGELFF.

Concerning this clone itself: At one end, the junction sequence differs from germline, possibly due to a read error. The gene calls are TRBV5-4 and TRBJ2-1, with 12 bases identical to TRBD2. The CDR3 totals 16 residues. CDR1 and CDR2 (germline): SGHNT, YYREEE (reference sequence). The CDR3: CASSSTRLAGDNKQFF. For the CDR3, the DNA is TGTGCCAGCAGCTCGACCCGACTAGCGGGAGACAATAAGCAGTTCTTC.

The rearrangement uses TRBV28 and TRBJ2-5; possibly TRBD1 for D (6 bases). V lost 7 bases and J 5 bases, leaving 20 bases between the germline ends. Germline V CDR1 and CDR2: MDHEN, SYDVKM. The CDR3 extends over 15 amino acids. This CDR3 reads CASNTQQGPGETQYF. DNA for the CDR3: TGTGCCAGCAACACCCAACAGGGACCGGGCGAGACCCAGTACTTC.

The rearrangement uses TRBV28 and TRBJ1-2, with a possible D match to TRBD1 (6 bases). V dropped 5 bases and J dropped 2 bases, with 15 bases sitting between them. Germline V CDR1 and CDR2: MDHEN, SYDVKM. The CDR3 contains 15 residues. CDR3 sequence: CASSLTDSSNYGYTF. In nucleotides, the CDR3 is TGTGCCAGCAGTCTGACGGACAGTTCAAACTATGGCTACACCTTC.

The chain combines TRBV6-1 with TRBJ1-4; 7 bases fit TRBD1. This CDR3 has 15 residues. Looked up from germline, CDR1 is MNHNS and CDR2 is SASEGT. V lost 4 bases to trimming and J lost 7 bases; unmatched junction nucleotides: 9. CDR3 amino acids: CASSVVPGGTEKLFF. For the CDR3, the DNA is TGTGCCAGCAGTGTCGTTCCAGGGGGAACTGAAAAACTGTTTTTT.

In DNA, the CDR3 is TGTGCCAGCAGCCCAACGGGAGACGGAAACACCATATATTTT. It yields the protein CASSPTGDGNTIYF. The V and J genes are TRBV28 and TRBJ1-3; D unresolved. The CDR3 extends over 14 amino acids. CDR1 and CDR2 from the germline V gene are MDHEN and SYDVKM. V lost 6 bases, J lost 4 bases, and 13 bases lay in between.

The chain is built from TRBV19 and TRBJ2-2, with TRBD1 matching over 9 bases. This CDR3 has 14 amino acids. The ends lost 10 bases at V and 0 bases at J; junction bases unmatched: 3. Germline CDR1 LNHDA, CDR2 SQIVND (reference sequence). The CDR3 protein is CAIRDRANTGELFF. Written as DNA, the CDR3 is TGTGCCATAAGGGACAGGGCGAACACCGGGGAGCTGTTTTTT.

V gene TRBV2 combines with J gene TRBJ2-1; weak D call: TRBD1 (6 bases). V was trimmed by 6 bases and J by 10 bases, leaving 16 bases between them. This CDR3 is 13 amino acids long. The V gene's germline CDR1 is SNHLY and CDR2 FYNNEI. The CDR3 DNA is TGTGCCAGCAGGTCTACAGGGCTGGAAGAGCAGTTCTTC. It encodes CASRSTGLEEQFF. The variable domain in full, with the rest retrieved from reference TRBV2 and TRBJ2-1, is EPEVTQTPSHQVTQMGQEVILRCVPISNHLYFYWYRQILGQKVEFLVSFYNNEISEKSEIFDDQFSVERPDGSNFTLKIRSTKLEDSAMYFCASRSTGLEEQFFGPGTRLTVL.

This chain uses TRBV5-5 with TRBJ1-1; D is possibly TRBD1 (5 bases). Germline V gene data show CDR1 as SGHKS and CDR2 as YYEKEE (reference sequence). The CDR3 runs 15 residues. The V end was cut by 0 bases, the J end by 10 bases, with 19 bases between. The CDR3 here is CASSLALSDSLRAFF. The CDR3 DNA sequence: TGTGCCAGCAGCTTGGCCCTTTCTGACAGCTTGCGAGCTTTCTTT. Looking up the rest from reference TRBV5-5 and TRBJ1-1 gives the full variable domain: DAGVTQSPTHLIKTRGQQVTLRCSPISGHKSVSWYQQVLGQGPQFIFQYYEKEERGRGNFPDRFSARQFPNYSSELNVNALLLGDSALYLCASSLALSDSLRAFFGQGTRLTVV.

This clone was observed a few times. This chain uses TRBV19 with TRBJ1-5; 7 nucleotides align to TRBD1. CDR3 length: 15 amino acids. CDR1 and CDR2 from the germline V gene are LNHDA and SQIVND (reference sequence). With V trimmed by 6 bases and J by 2 bases, 7 bases remained unmatched. In DNA form, the CDR3 reads TGTGCCAGTAGGACAGGGCGGGGAGGCAATCAGCCCCAGCATTTT. This encodes CASRTGRGGNQPQHF.

The V and J genes are TRBV5-1 and TRBJ2-2, with TRBD2 matching over 9 bases. This CDR3 is built from 16 residues. Losses at the gene ends were 4 bases for V and 6 bases for J; bases not matched to a gene: 10. The germline V gene encodes CDR1 SGHRS and CDR2 YFSETQ. In DNA form, the CDR3 reads TGCGCCAGCAGCCGACCGCCAGCGGGGGGACCCGGGGAGCTGTTTTTT. Its protein is CASSRPPAGGPGELFF.

The rearrangement joins TRBV7-2 to TRBJ1-2; TRBD1 aligns across 10 bases. The CDR3 sequence is 17 residues long. Germline CDR1 reads SGHTA; CDR2 reads FQGNSA. V lost 5 bases, J lost 4 bases, and 13 bases stayed unmatched. The DNA for the CDR3 is TGTGCCAGCAGCCCCATAAATTGGGACAGGGGTTCCTATGGCTACACCTTC. Protein sequence: CASSPINWDRGSYGYTF.

The chain is built from TRBV10-3 and TRBJ1-3; D ambiguous. CDR1 and CDR2 from the germline V gene are ENHRY and SYGVKD. V was shortened by 4 bases and J by 0 bases, with 4 bases between the two germline ends. The CDR3 runs 13 residues. CDR3: CAISVVSGNTIYF. The CDR3 region has the DNA TGTGCCATCAGTGTAGTCTCTGGAAACACCATATATTTT.

This sequence joins TRBV7-9 and TRBJ2-3; perhaps TRBD1 as D (5 bases). The germline V gene encodes CDR1 SEHNR and CDR2 FQNEAQ (reference sequence). There are 14 residues in the CDR3. V was trimmed by 5 bases and J by 4 bases, leaving 13 bases between them. CDR3 region: CASSQEGVADTQYF. The CDR3 region has the DNA TGTGCCAGCAGCCAGGAAGGGGTCGCAGATACGCAGTATTTT.

This chain joins TRBV9 and TRBJ2-7, with no clear D. Trimming shortened V by 0 bases and J by 4 bases, and 11 bases separated the two germline ends. CDR1 is SGDLS and CDR2 is YYNGEE in the germline V gene. The CDR3 consists of 14 residues. The CDR3 protein is CASSVGRSPYEQYF. CDR3 nucleotide sequence: TGTGCCAGCAGCGTAGGTCGGTCGCCATACGAGCAGTACTTC. The full variable domain, in which reference TRBV9 and TRBJ2-7 provide the parts outside the CDR3, is DSGVTQTPKHLITATGQRVTLRCSPRSGDLSVYWYQQSLDQGLQFLIQYYNGEERAKGNILERFSAQQFPDLHSELNLSSLELGDSALYFCASSVGRSPYEQYFGPGTRLTVT.

The CDR3 protein is CASSDWLSGGAGYEQYF. Written as DNA, the CDR3 is TGTGCCAGCAGTGATTGGCTCAGCGGGGGGGCCGGGTACGAGCAGTACTTC. The chain joins TRBV6-1 to TRBJ2-7, with TRBD2 matching 10 bases. Germline CDR1 is MNHNS and CDR2 is SASEGT. The CDR3 is 17 amino acids. V lost 3 bases, J lost 4 bases, and 12 bases stayed unmatched.

DNA of the CDR3: TGTGCCAGCTCACCATGGGACAGGGCAGCTGAGACCCAGTACTTC. Translated: CASSPWDRAAETQYF. This chain links TRBV18 with TRBJ2-5; 9 bases map to TRBD1. The V gene's germline CDR1 is KGHSH and CDR2 LQKENI. The CDR3 totals 15 residues. J gave up 5 bases and V 2 bases, and 6 bases lay outside the gene matches.

This rearrangement joins TRBV25-1 to TRBJ2-7; 9 nucleotides line up with TRBD1. This CDR3 is built from 14 residues. V lost 3 bases and J lost 3; bases outside the gene matches: 3. Germline V gene lookup returns CDR1 MGHDK and CDR2 SYGVNS. For the CDR3, the DNA is TGTGCCAGCAGTGACCGGGACAGGGTCTACGAGCAGTACTTC. As protein: CASSDRDRVYEQYF.